This entry lists 23 T cell receptor beta chains sequenced from one sample in a study of cytomegalovirus exposure and HLA in healthy donors. The protocol was immunoSEQ multiplex PCR, while the TCRdb copy is restricted to in-frame clones and leaves out a portion. The sample lists 250,000 to 400,000 clones, about 85% occurring once. The sample was PBMCs. All receptors derive from a woman aged 25-40 years in good health and CMV-seropositive.

As for this clone: The same CDR3 arises from other DNA sequences in this sample as well. The chain employs TRBV9 and TRBJ2-7, with D unresolved. This CDR3 is built from 13 residues. V gave up 0 bases and J gave up 1 base, with 5 bases separating them. Germline loops: CDR1 SGDLS, CDR2 YYNGEE. The CDR3 sequence: CASSVESSYEQYF. The CDR3 nucleotides read TGTGCCAGCAGCGTAGAGTCTTCCTACGAGCAGTACTTC.

This rearrangement joins TRBV7-2 to TRBJ2-3, with a tentative D call TRBD2 (6 bases). The CDR3 spans 16 residues. CDR1 and CDR2 from the germline V gene are SGHTA and FQGNSA. The V end was cut by 5 bases, the J end by 0 bases, with 15 bases between. CDR3: CASSRFPGSSTDTQYF. The CDR3 DNA reads TGTGCCAGCAGCCGCTTCCCCGGGAGTAGCACAGATACGCAGTATTTT.

The chain links TRBV30 to TRBJ2-2, with 11 bases fitting TRBD2. Germline CDR1 reads GTSNPN; CDR2 reads SVGIG (reference sequence). The CDR3 is made up of 17 amino acids. The J segment lost 4 bases and the V segment lost 1 base, leaving 8 bases of the junction unmatched. Here the CDR3 DNA reads TGTGCCTGGAGTGCGGTTAGCGGGGGGGTGACCACCGGGGAGCTGTTTTTT. This encodes CAWSAVSGGVTTGELFF.

The genes are TRBV2 and TRBJ1-1, with 7 bases matching TRBD1. CDR3 length equals 14 residues. CDR1 is SNHLY and CDR2 is FYNNEI in the germline V gene. The junction had 7 bases not matched to a gene; V was cut back by 6 bases and J by 3 bases. CDR3 residues: CASSADRRYTEAFF. The DNA of the CDR3 is TGTGCCAGCAGCGCGGACAGGAGGTACACTGAAGCTTTCTTT.

This clone is a singleton in its sample. The chain combines TRBV6-1 with TRBJ2-7; 7 bases are a match to TRBD2. Germline CDR1 is MNHNS and CDR2 is SASEGT. The ends lost 4 bases at V and 2 bases at J; junction bases unmatched: 11. This CDR3 comprises 16 residues. The CDR3 region has the DNA TGTGCCAGCAGTGCGAGGTGGAGCGGGGCTCCCTACGAGCAGTACTTC. Protein sequence: CASSARWSGAPYEQYF.

On this clone: Other nucleotide sequences in the sample specify the same CDR3. This sequence joins TRBV7-9 and TRBJ2-7; D is unresolved. V gave up 5 bases and J gave up 3 bases, with 5 bases separating them. CDR3 length: 11 amino acids. Germline lookup yields CDR1 SEHNR and CDR2 FQNEAQ (reference sequence). The CDR3 loop reads CASSLNYEQYF. In nucleotides, the CDR3 is TGTGCCAGCAGCCTTAACTACGAGCAGTACTTC.

The chain links TRBV27 to TRBJ2-3; TRBD2 aligns across 9 bases. The CDR3 contains 15 residues. CDR1 is MNHEY, CDR2 SMNVEV, per germline (reference sequence). The trim removed 6 bases at V and 5 bases at J, leaving 9 bases unmatched. The CDR3 coding sequence is TGTGCCAGCAGGGATGGTCTAGCGGGGAAAGATACGCAGTATTTT. Its protein is CASRDGLAGKDTQYF.

Worth noting for this clone: This same CDR3 is encoded by further DNA sequences in the sample. The rearrangement uses TRBV2 and TRBJ2-7; D is unclear. The V gene's germline CDR1 is SNHLY and CDR2 FYNNEI. This CDR3 is 11 amino acids long. Trimming removed 6 bases at V and 4 bases at J, with 7 bases between. The CDR3 sequence: CASRGRYEQYF. CDR3 in DNA: TGTGCCAGCAGAGGTCGGTACGAGCAGTACTTC.

This chain joins TRBV7-9 and TRBJ2-7, with D possibly TRBD2 on 5 matching bases. This CDR3 region has 13 residues. The germline CDR1 and CDR2 sequences are SEHNR and FQNEAQ (reference sequence). The V end lost 11 bases, the J end lost 3 bases, and 17 bases lay between the germline ends. CDR3: CAVGGQLLYEQYF. The CDR3 bases are TGTGCCGTCGGCGGGCAGCTCCTCTACGAGCAGTACTTC. The full variable domain, rest sourced from reference TRBV7-9 and TRBJ2-7, is DTGVSQNPRHKITKRGQNVTFRCDPISEHNRLYWYRQTLGQGPEFLTYFQNEAQLEKSRLLSDRFSAERPKGSFSTLEIQRTEQGDSAMYLCAVGGQLLYEQYFGPGTRLTVT.

This chain links TRBV28 with TRBJ1-2, with a tentative D call TRBD1 (6 bases). There are 17 residues in the CDR3. CDR1 MDHEN and CDR2 SYDVKM come from the germline V gene. Trimming removed 2 bases at V and 1 base at J, with 17 bases between. In DNA, the CDR3 is TGTGCCAGCAGTTTAAACGTCGCACAGGGCCTTAACTATGGCTACACCTTC. Amino acid sequence: CASSLNVAQGLNYGYTF.

The V and J genes are TRBV6-1 and TRBJ2-7, with TRBD2 matching over 8 bases. The CDR3 extends over 15 amino acids. Losses at the gene ends were 1 base for V and 2 bases for J; bases not matched to a gene: 4. Germline lookup yields CDR1 MNHNS and CDR2 SASEGT. CDR3 nucleotide sequence: TGTGCCAGCAGTGAAGACCGGGAGGGGGCCTACGAGCAGTACTTC. This gives the protein CASSEDREGAYEQYF.

This chain uses TRBV27 with TRBJ2-4; tentative D call: TRBD2 (5 bases). V lost 7 bases, J lost 0 bases, and 16 bases lay in between. Germline V gene data show CDR1 as MNHEY and CDR2 as SMNVEV (reference sequence). This CDR3 has 16 amino acids. In DNA, the CDR3 is TGTGCCAGCACCCTAAGAGGCGGGCTAGCCAAAAACATTCAGTACTTC. Its protein is CASTLRGGLAKNIQYF.

The chain couples TRBV10-2 to TRBJ2-7; 10 bases are shared with TRBD2. This CDR3 has 13 amino acids. CDR1 and CDR2 from the germline V gene are WSHSY and SAAADI. Germline trimming cut 6 bases from V and 6 bases from J; bases unmatched to any gene: 5. In DNA form, the CDR3 reads TGCGCCAGCAGATCTAGCGGGAGCCTCGAGCAGTACTTC. Its protein is CASRSSGSLEQYF.

V usage is TRBV4-2 and J usage is TRBJ1-4, with D uncertain. The CDR3 is 14 amino acids. Germline V gene data show CDR1 as LGHNA and CDR2 as YNFKEQ. Trimming took 0 bases from V and 0 from J, leaving 2 bases between them. In DNA form, the CDR3 reads TGTGCCAGCAGCCAAGATGCAACTAATGAAAAACTGTTTTTT. Its protein is CASSQDATNEKLFF.

V gene TRBV19 combines with J gene TRBJ1-3, with D maybe TRBD1 (5 bases). This CDR3 has 14 residues. Germline CDR1 LNHDA, CDR2 SQIVND (reference sequence). V lost 5 bases and J lost 4, with 12 bases in between. CDR3 protein: CASSLRDFGNTIYF. CDR3 bases: TGTGCCAGTAGTCTTCGGGACTTCGGAAACACCATATATTTT.

The sample holds a few counts of this clone. The chain couples TRBV28 to TRBJ2-4; tentative D call: TRBD2 (6 bases). Germline CDR1 reads MDHEN; CDR2 reads SYDVKM. CDR3 length: 19 amino acids. Trimming removed 5 bases at V and 0 bases at J, with 23 bases between. The CDR3 loop is CASSLGTHDYLLAKNIQYF. In DNA form, the CDR3 reads TGTGCCAGCAGTCTCGGGACTCACGACTATCTACTAGCCAAAAACATTCAGTACTTC.

V and J are TRBV11-2 and TRBJ2-1, with 8 bases aligning to TRBD1. This CDR3 spans 17 amino acids. V was clipped by 5 bases and J by 5 bases; unmatched bases: 14. Germline V gene data show CDR1 as SGHAT and CDR2 as FQNNGV. The CDR3 region is CASSHPAGGDGNNEQFF. Written as DNA, the CDR3 is TGTGCCAGCAGCCACCCCGCAGGGGGCGATGGTAACAATGAGCAGTTCTTC.

The chain links TRBV4-3 to TRBJ1-3, with TRBD1 matching over 7 bases. This CDR3 has 14 residues. Germline V gene data show CDR1 as LGHNA and CDR2 as YSLEER. Losses at the gene ends were 2 bases for V and 6 bases for J; bases not matched to a gene: 4. For the CDR3, the DNA is TGCGCCAGCAGCCAAACAGGGGATGTAAACACCATATATTTT. Its protein product is CASSQTGDVNTIYF.

The rearrangement joins TRBV5-6 to TRBJ1-2, with 7 bases lining up with TRBD1. V lost 3 bases, J lost 7 bases, and 3 bases stayed unmatched. The CDR3 totals 12 residues. The germline V gene encodes CDR1 SGHDT and CDR2 YYEEEE. The CDR3 loop reads CASSSRTGGYTF. CDR3 in DNA: TGTGCCAGCAGCTCCCGGACAGGTGGCTACACCTTC.

The chain employs TRBV7-2 and TRBJ2-1, with 7 positions matching TRBD2. With V trimmed by 3 bases and J by 0 bases, 11 bases remained unmatched. Germline CDR1 is SGHTA and CDR2 is FQGNSA. There are 18 residues in the CDR3. CDR3 sequence (DNA): TGTGCCAGCAGCTTTTCGGGGGGTCGGATTAACTCCTACAATGAGCAGTTCTTC. Its protein product is CASSFSGGRINSYNEQFF.

V usage is TRBV11-2 and J usage is TRBJ2-7; TRBD2 agrees at 11 bases. CDR3 length equals 15 residues. Germline V gene sequence: CDR1 SGHAT, CDR2 FQNNGV. The V and J ends lost 5 bases and 3 bases, in that order; junction bases with no gene match: 6. The CDR3 reads CASSILLAGDYEQYF. In nucleotides, the CDR3 is TGTGCCAGCAGCATCTTACTAGCGGGGGACTACGAGCAGTACTTC.

The chain carries TRBV4-2 and TRBJ1-1, with 8 bases aligning to TRBD1. Germline V CDR1 and CDR2: LGHNA, YNFKEQ. Losses at the gene ends were 6 bases for V and 1 base for J; bases not matched to a gene: 4. The CDR3 consists of 14 residues. The CDR3 DNA is TGTGCCAGCAGGCCACAGGGGGGGAACACTGAAGCTTTCTTT. Residues: CASRPQGGNTEAFF.

The chain is built from TRBV28 and TRBJ2-7, with 7 positions matching TRBD2. This CDR3 region has 17 residues. Looked up from germline, CDR1 is MDHEN and CDR2 is SYDVKM. Losses at the gene ends were 10 bases for V and 4 bases for J; bases not matched to a gene: 22. The CDR3 DNA reads TGTGCCACCTCCAACCTTGGGCGGGGGAGAAAATTTTACGAGCAGTACTTC. This codes for CATSNLGRGRKFYEQYF.